This T cell receptor (beta chain) is from a study of Graves' ophthalmopathy and Graves' hyperthyroidism. Study-wide points: Sensitivity of roughly 64% and specificity of about 72% were achieved by the model that predicted ophthalmopathy progression. Appearing in blood as well were most expanded thyroid clonotypes above 0.001 frequency. Classification of ophthalmopathy versus stable hyperthyroidism by a 13-signature model yielded roughly 86% sensitivity and just over 80% specificity.

Using RNA transcripts, the TCR beta CDR3 regions were amplified. First-round RT-PCR with HTBI primers preceded a second-round multiplex PCR. TCRdb reprocessed the multiplex PCR reads via MiXCR and lists one record per CDR3 protein. The repertoire holds about 740,000 distinct CDR3 sequences, with roughly 41% as singletons. About this clonotype: Its cognate antigen is unknown.

V gave up 2 bases and J gave up 6 bases, with 5 bases separating them. The CDR3 totals 13 residues. In germline, CDR1 is MNHEY, CDR2 SVGAGI. Sequencing was done on a sample of peripheral blood. The chain links TRBV6-5 to TRBJ1-6; D is undetermined. The clonotype originates from an adult man with Graves' ophthalmopathy. The CDR3 bases are TGTGCCAGCAGTTACGTTAGTAATTCACCCCTCCACTTT. Its protein product is CASSYVSNSPLHF.